This T cell receptor beta chain comes out of a study of T cell responses to AZD1222 COVID-19 vaccine. Whole-study findings and limits: Baseline seropositives among AZD1222 recipients totaled only five or six.

Profiled with immunoSEQ multiplex PCR; TCRdb holds only in-frame clones, not every one. The table records roughly 150,000 clones, 91% of them present only once. Trimming cost V 5 bases and J 6 bases; bases outside gene matches: 3. This CDR3 contains 13 residues. Germline V lookup: CDR1 MNHEY, CDR2 SVGAGI. Worth noting for this clone: The antigen is not known.

Investigators merged groups given second doses at roughly 4 or roughly 12 weeks. This sequence originates from an adult who received the AZD1222 COVID-19 vaccine. The chain employs TRBV6-5 and TRBJ1-2; 10 bases are shared with TRBD1. The specimen comprised peripheral blood, sampled 28 days after the second AZD1222 dose. CDR3 sequence (DNA): TGTGCCAGCAGTCCTGGGACAGGGGATGGCTACACCTTC. Translated, it gives CASSPGTGDGYTF.